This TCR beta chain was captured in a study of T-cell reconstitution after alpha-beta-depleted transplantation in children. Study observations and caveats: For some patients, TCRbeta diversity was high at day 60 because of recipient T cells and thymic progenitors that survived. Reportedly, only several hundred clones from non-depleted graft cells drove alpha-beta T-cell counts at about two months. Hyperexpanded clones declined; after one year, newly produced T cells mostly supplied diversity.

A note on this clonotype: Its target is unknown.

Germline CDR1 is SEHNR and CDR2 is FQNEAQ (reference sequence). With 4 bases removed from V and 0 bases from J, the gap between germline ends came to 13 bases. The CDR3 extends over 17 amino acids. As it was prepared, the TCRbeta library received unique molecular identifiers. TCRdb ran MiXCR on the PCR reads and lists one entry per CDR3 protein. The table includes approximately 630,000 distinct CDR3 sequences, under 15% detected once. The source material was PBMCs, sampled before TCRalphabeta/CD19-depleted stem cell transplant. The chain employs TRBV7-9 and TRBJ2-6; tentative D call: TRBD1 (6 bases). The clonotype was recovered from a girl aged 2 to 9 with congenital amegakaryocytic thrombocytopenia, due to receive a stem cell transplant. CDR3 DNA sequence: TGTGCCAGCAGCTCCCCGGACAGTCTCTCTGGGGCCAACGTCCTGACTTTC. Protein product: CASSSPDSLSGANVLTF.